This TCR beta chain was identified in a study of PD-1 blockade in mismatch repair-deficient tumors. Study details: All were previously treated, progressing patients with around eleven mismatch repair-deficient cancer types. Study-wide results and limits: After pembrolizumab, tumor-resident clones rose rapidly, then generally contracted before radiologic responses.

V lost 0 bases to trimming and J lost 7 bases, with 16 bases between them. There are 15 residues in the CDR3. Germline assignment: CDR1 SGHRS and CDR2 YFSETQ. TCRdb's copy holds only in-frame clones and misses some; the assay was immunoSEQ multiplex PCR. The table lists about 39,000 clones, over 80% of them singletons. PCR or immunohistochemistry showed mismatch repair deficiency in every enrolled patient. TCRs were sequenced from three patients responding to pembrolizumab. In regard to this clone: The antigen remains undetermined.

The rearrangement uses TRBV5-1 and TRBJ1-1; no definite D call. The clonotype comes from an adult with mismatch repair-deficient cancer. Sample: PBMCs, taken roughly 40 weeks after starting pembrolizumab. CDR3 DNA sequence: TGCGCCAGCAGCTTGGCCACGGGATACAGAAATGAAGCTTTCTTT. Encoded protein: CASSLATGYRNEAFF.